These T cell receptor beta chains were read from a single sample in a study of blood T cell repertoires in COVID-19. Generated by immunoSEQ multiplex PCR, the TCRdb table keeps only in-frame clones and is missing some. The top ten clones hold roughly 3.3% of a sample with just under 350,000 clones, under 95% of them seen once. The sequenced sample was peripheral blood. These receptors all stem from a woman between 18 and 29 years old who had recovered from COVID-19. Both conserved end residues are part of each CDR3. Each record gives: J gene, V gene, clone size, CDR3 length, D gene, CDR3 DNA, CDR3 protein. The D gene is left open where the match is weak. Clone size is stated in some rows and not others, as once, few, many or a class when expanded.

>TRBJ2-1|TRBV24-1|once|13|-
TGTGCCACCAGTGATCCAGGACTGGGTGAGCAGTTCTTC
CATSDPGLGEQFF
>TRBJ2-1|TRBV24-1|-|17|TRBD1
TGTGCCACCAGTGATTCCTCTACAGGGGTCCCATACAATGAGCAGTTCTTC
CATSDSSTGVPYNEQFF
>TRBJ1-6|TRBV14|-|14|TRBD1
TGTGCCAGCAGCCTACAACAGGGGGCTTCACCCCTCCACTTT
CASSLQQGASPLHF
>TRBJ2-1|TRBV6-4|few|15|TRBD2
TGTGCCAGCAGCGGACTAGCGGGAGTAGGCAATGAGCAGTTCTTC
CASSGLAGVGNEQFF
>TRBJ2-1|TRBV5-1|-|17|TRBD2
TGCGCCAGCAGCTTATCTCCTGGCCTACTAGCGGCCAATGAGCAGTTCTTC
CASSLSPGLLAANEQFF
>TRBJ1-1|TRBV4-3|-|17|-
TGCGCCAGCAGCCAAGAACGTGGGGGGGCATGGGGCACTGAAGCTTTCTTT
CASSQERGGAWGTEAFF
>TRBJ1-4|TRBV6-5|-|14|-
TGTGCCAGCAGCACGGGACGGGAGAATGAAAAACTGTTTTTT
CASSTGRENEKLFF
>TRBJ2-1|TRBV5-1|-|16|TRBD2
TGCGCCAGCAGCCTTCCGGGACTAGCGAACCACAATGAGCAGTTCTTC
CASSLPGLANHNEQFF
>TRBJ2-3|TRBV6-6|-|17|TRBD2
TGTGCCAGCAGTCCCACTCGACTAGCGGAGGGGGGAGATACGCAGTATTTT
CASSPTRLAEGGDTQYF
>TRBJ1-3|TRBV6-5|-|15|-
TGTGCCAGCAGTTACTCGATGGTAGAGGGAAACACCATATATTTT
CASSYSMVEGNTIYF
>TRBJ1-5|TRBV9|-|15|TRBD1
TGTGCCAGCAGCGTTGGACAGGGTTATGGTCAGCCCCAGCATTTT
CASSVGQGYGQPQHF
>TRBJ1-4|TRBV6-2/TRBV6-3|-|15|-
TGTGCCAGCAGTCCGGACAGCCCAATTAATGAAAAACTGTTTTTT
CASSPDSPINEKLFF
>TRBJ1-1|TRBV30|-|15|-
TGTGCCTGGAGTCGAAACCTCAGGGTGAACACTGAAGCTTTCTTT
CAWSRNLRVNTEAFF
>TRBJ2-6|TRBV27|-|18|-
TGTGCCAGCAGTTTGATGACAGCGAGGACCTCTGGGGCCAACGTCCTGACTTTC
CASSLMTARTSGANVLTF
>TRBJ1-1|TRBV18|-|14|-
TGTGCCAGCTCACTACAGGATCTGAACACTGAAGCTTTCTTT
CASSLQDLNTEAFF
>TRBJ1-1|TRBV7-6|once|19|TRBD1
TGTGCCAGCAGCAAAACCGGGGGCAGGGGGCGAAATACACTTAAGGAAGCTTTCTTT
CASSKTGGRGRNTLKEAFF
>TRBJ1-1|TRBV3-1/TRBV3-2|-|13|-
TGTGCCAGCAGCCCTGGTATAGTAACTGAAGCTTTCTTT
CASSPGIVTEAFF
>TRBJ1-1|TRBV6-2/TRBV6-3|-|12|-
TGTGCCAGCAGTGGAGGGGCTCCTGAAGCTTTCTTT
CASSGGAPEAFF
>TRBJ2-3|TRBV18|-|14|TRBD2
TGTGCCAGCTCACCAGGACTAGACACAGATACGCAGTATTTT
CASSPGLDTDTQYF
>TRBJ2-5|TRBV5-6|-|15|TRBD2
TGTGCCAGCAGTTTTGTTGCGGGAGGCAGAGAGACCCAGTACTTC
CASSFVAGGRETQYF
>TRBJ1-4|TRBV30|-|13|TRBD1
TGTGCCCGATCAGGGGGCCGGGGAGAAAAACTGTTTTTT
CARSGGRGEKLFF
>TRBJ2-1|TRBV7-2|-|14|-
TGTGCCAGCAGCTTAGACAGCGGATACAATGAGCAGTTCTTC
CASSLDSGYNEQFF
>TRBJ2-1|TRBV6-4|-|14|TRBD1
TGTGCCAGCAGTGAGGGGACAGGGGGCAATGAGCAGTTCTTC
CASSEGTGGNEQFF
>TRBJ2-5|TRBV3-1/TRBV3-2|-|16|TRBD1
TGTGCCAGCAGTCCCAATCCGGGACAGGGGGAAGAGACCCAGTACTTC
CASSPNPGQGEETQYF
>TRBJ1-2|TRBV7-2|-|14|-
TGTGCCAGCAGCTCTAACACAGGGTCCTATGGCTACACCTTC
CASSSNTGSYGYTF
>TRBJ2-5|TRBV11-3|once|15|TRBD1
TGTGCCAGCAGCTCGAGGACAGGAGCCCAAGAGACCCAGTACTTC
CASSSRTGAQETQYF
>TRBJ1-3|TRBV13|-|16|-
TGTGCCAGCAGCTTAGTAGATAGGAGCGAAGGAAACACCATATATTTT
CASSLVDRSEGNTIYF
>TRBJ2-1|TRBV15|-|17|-
TGTGCCACCAGCAGAGATGAGGGGGTTCGGCTTTACAATGAGCAGTTCTTC
CATSRDEGVRLYNEQFF
>TRBJ2-1|TRBV5-1|-|13|-
TGCGCCAGCAGATTTGATCAGTACAATGAGCAGTTCTTC
CASRFDQYNEQFF
>TRBJ1-2|TRBV27|-|15|-
TGTGCCAGCCGGGCCGTGGAGGGATTGTTCTATGGCTACACCTTC
CASRAVEGLFYGYTF
>TRBJ1-2|TRBV2|-|14|-
TGTGCCAGCAGTCCACACACAGAACCCTATGGCTACACCTTC
CASSPHTEPYGYTF
>TRBJ1-5|TRBV5-8|-|14|TRBD1
TGTGCCAGCAGCCCGGGACAGGGAAATCGGCCCCAGCATTTT
CASSPGQGNRPQHF
>TRBJ2-1|TRBV7-8|-|14|-
TGTGCCAGCAGCTTTTTGACAGGCTACAATGAGCAGTTCTTC
CASSFLTGYNEQFF
>TRBJ2-2|TRBV19|-|16|TRBD2
TGTGCCAGTAGTATCGGGACTAGCGGACACACCGGGGAGCTGTTTTTT
CASSIGTSGHTGELFF
>TRBJ2-1|TRBV7-9|-|15|TRBD2
TGTGCCAGCAGCCGCGGGAGGGCAGGATACAATGAGCAGTTCTTC
CASSRGRAGYNEQFF
>TRBJ2-5|TRBV5-5|-|15|-
TGTGCCAGCAGCCTGAACTACAGGGACCAAGAGACCCAGTACTTC
CASSLNYRDQETQYF
>TRBJ1-2|TRBV3-1/TRBV3-2|-|15|-
TGTGCCAGCAGCCACGCCCGCGGGGCGTACTATGGCTACACCTTC
CASSHARGAYYGYTF
>TRBJ2-1|TRBV24-1|-|13|-
TGTGCCACCAGTGAATCAGGGTACAATGAGCAGTTCTTC
CATSESGYNEQFF
>TRBJ2-2|TRBV7-9|once|15|-
TGTGCCAGCAGCTTAAACACCGCGAACACCGGGGAGCTGTTTTTT
CASSLNTANTGELFF
>TRBJ1-4|TRBV7-9|-|14|-
TGTGCCAGCAGCCCCAAGGCGGCTAATGAAAAACTGTTTTTT
CASSPKAANEKLFF